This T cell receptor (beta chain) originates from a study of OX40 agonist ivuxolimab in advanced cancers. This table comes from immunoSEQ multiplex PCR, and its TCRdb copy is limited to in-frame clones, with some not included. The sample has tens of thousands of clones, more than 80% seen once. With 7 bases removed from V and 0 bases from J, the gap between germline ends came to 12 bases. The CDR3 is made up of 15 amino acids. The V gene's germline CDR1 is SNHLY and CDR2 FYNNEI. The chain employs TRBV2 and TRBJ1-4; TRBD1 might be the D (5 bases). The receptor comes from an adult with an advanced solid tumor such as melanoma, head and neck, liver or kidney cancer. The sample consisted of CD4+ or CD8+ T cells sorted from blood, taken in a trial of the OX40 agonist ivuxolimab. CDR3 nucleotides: TGTGCCAGCAATGCCAGGGTTGCAACTAATGAAAAACTGTTTTTT. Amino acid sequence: CASNARVATNEKLFF.